The rows below give T cell receptor beta chains drawn from one sample of a study of OX40 agonist ivuxolimab in advanced cancers. Generated by immunoSEQ multiplex PCR, the TCRdb table keeps only in-frame clones and is missing some. The repertoire consists of tens of thousands of clones, with approximately 90% occurring once and the leading ten covering 0.67%. The specimen comprised CD4+ or CD8+ T cells sorted from blood, sampled in a trial of the OX40 agonist ivuxolimab. The receptors were gathered from an adult with an advanced solid tumor such as melanoma, head and neck, liver or kidney cancer. Each CDR3 is given with its conserved first and last residue. The order of the fields is J gene, V gene, D gene, clone size, CDR3 protein, CDR3 DNA. A D gene is named only where the DNA matches it firmly. The size field is filled for only some rows; it gives once, few, many or a size class.

j_gene: TRBJ1-2
v_gene: TRBV7-2
d_gene: TRBD1
abundance: few
CDR3aa: CASRDRAGIGYTF
CDR3nt: TGTGCCAGCAGAGACAGGGCGGGGATAGGCTACACCTTC

j_gene: TRBJ1-4
v_gene: TRBV20-1
d_gene: NA
abundance: once
CDR3aa: CSALDNGELFF
CDR3nt: TGCAGTGCTTTGGACAACGGGGAACTGTTTTTT

j_gene: TRBJ2-1
v_gene: TRBV2
d_gene: NA
abundance: few
CDR3aa: CASRELGVSYNEQFF
CDR3nt: TGTGCCAGCAGGGAGTTGGGGGTCTCCTACAATGAGCAGTTCTTC

j_gene: TRBJ2-2
v_gene: TRBV6-5
d_gene: TRBD1
abundance: NA
CDR3aa: CASSRQGFTGELFF
CDR3nt: TGTGCCAGCAGTCGACAGGGTTTCACCGGGGAGCTGTTTTTT

j_gene: TRBJ1-2
v_gene: TRBV6-4
d_gene: NA
abundance: NA
CDR3aa: CASSPIGGGNYGYTF
CDR3nt: TGTGCCAGCAGCCCAATCGGGGGGGGCAACTATGGCTACACCTTC

j_gene: TRBJ1-2
v_gene: TRBV6-5
d_gene: TRBD1
abundance: NA
CDR3aa: CASSYASGGEGYTF
CDR3nt: TGTGCCAGCAGTTACGCCTCAGGGGGAGAGGGCTACACCTTC

j_gene: TRBJ1-2
v_gene: TRBV7-9
d_gene: NA
abundance: NA
CDR3aa: CASSLGQGYWGYTF
CDR3nt: TGTGCCAGCAGCTTGGGACAAGGGTACTGGGGCTACACCTTC

j_gene: TRBJ1-3
v_gene: TRBV7-9
d_gene: NA
abundance: NA
CDR3aa: CASSQASFGNTIYF
CDR3nt: TGTGCCAGCAGCCAAGCCTCGTTCGGAAACACCATATATTTT

j_gene: TRBJ2-5
v_gene: TRBV6-5
d_gene: TRBD1
abundance: NA
CDR3aa: CASSLGQGEETQYF
CDR3nt: TGTGCCAGCAGTTTGGGACAGGGGGAAGAGACCCAGTACTTC

j_gene: TRBJ2-5
v_gene: TRBV5-1
d_gene: TRBD2
abundance: NA
CDR3aa: CASSLDGRAGETQYF
CDR3nt: TGCGCCAGCAGCTTGGATGGGAGGGCCGGGGAGACCCAGTACTTC

j_gene: TRBJ2-1
v_gene: TRBV29-1
d_gene: TRBD2
abundance: NA
CDR3aa: CSVDTSGGLNEQFF
CDR3nt: TGCAGCGTTGACACTAGCGGGGGGCTCAATGAGCAGTTCTTC

j_gene: TRBJ2-6
v_gene: TRBV30
d_gene: NA
abundance: NA
CDR3aa: CARGPGLRGSNVLTF
CDR3nt: TGTGCCCGGGGGCCGGGACTTAGGGGATCCAACGTCCTGACTTTC

j_gene: TRBJ2-5
v_gene: TRBV2
d_gene: TRBD2
abundance: NA
CDR3aa: CASSNPSGAETQYF
CDR3nt: TGTGCCAGCAGTAATCCTAGCGGGGCCGAGACCCAGTACTTC

j_gene: TRBJ1-1
v_gene: TRBV28
d_gene: TRBD1
abundance: NA
CDR3aa: CASSPRTGATTEAFF
CDR3nt: TGTGCCAGCAGTCCAAGGACAGGGGCTACCACTGAAGCTTTCTTT

j_gene: TRBJ1-3
v_gene: TRBV28
d_gene: NA
abundance: NA
CDR3aa: CASSSGGANSGNTIYF
CDR3nt: TGTGCCAGCAGCTCCGGAGGGGCGAATTCTGGAAACACCATATATTTT

j_gene: TRBJ2-1
v_gene: TRBV19
d_gene: TRBD2
abundance: few
CDR3aa: CASIQRGTGNEQFF
CDR3nt: TGTGCCAGTATTCAGCGGGGTACTGGGAATGAGCAGTTCTTC

j_gene: TRBJ1-1
v_gene: TRBV11-2
d_gene: NA
abundance: NA
CDR3aa: CASSFTGTTEAFF
CDR3nt: TGTGCCAGCAGCTTCACGGGGACGACTGAAGCTTTCTTT

j_gene: TRBJ2-1
v_gene: TRBV7-3
d_gene: TRBD2
abundance: NA
CDR3aa: CASSSRTSGIYNEQFF
CDR3nt: TGTGCCAGCAGCTCCCGGACTAGCGGCATTTACAATGAGCAGTTCTTC